These 22 T cell receptor beta chains were sequenced from one sample in a study of radiotherapy plus CTLA-4 blockade in lung cancer. Profiling relied on immunoSEQ multiplex PCR, and the TCRdb table lists in-frame clones only, not all of them. The table includes about 85,000 clones, approximately 86% detected once. Sequences were derived from peripheral blood, sampled from a patient treated with radiotherapy plus ipilimumab. The source is a human donor with non-small cell lung cancer who had a partial response to radiotherapy plus ipilimumab.

V gene TRBV6-5 combines with J gene TRBJ1-5, with 10 bases identical to TRBD1. V lost 6 bases to trimming and J lost 2 bases; unmatched junction nucleotides: 4. This CDR3 region has 15 residues. Germline CDR1 MNHEY, CDR2 SVGAGI. CDR3 coding DNA: TGTGCCAGCAGCCGGGACAGGGGAGGCAATCAGCCCCAGCATTTT. It yields the protein CASSRDRGGNQPQHF.

The rearrangement joins TRBV2 to TRBJ2-5, with D possibly matching TRBD2 (5 bases). Germline-derived CDR1 and CDR2 are SNHLY and FYNNEI. The CDR3 length is 13 residues. With 7 bases removed from V and 0 bases from J, the gap between germline ends came to 9 bases. The CDR3 sequence: CASTADYQETQYF. CDR3 nucleotide sequence: TGTGCCAGCACAGCGGACTACCAAGAGACCCAGTACTTC.

The rearrangement links TRBV7-2 to TRBJ1-2; D perhaps matches TRBD1 (6 bases). V lost 5 bases and J 8 bases, leaving 12 bases between the germline ends. This CDR3 spans 12 amino acids. Germline loops: CDR1 SGHTA, CDR2 FQGNSA. For the CDR3, the DNA is TGTGCCAGCAGCCAGGGGTCCGGGGGCTACACCTTC. It translates to CASSQGSGGYTF.

Concerning this clone: The sample contains more than one DNA sequence encoding this CDR3. The chain's CDR3 is CASSLGQGAFGYTF. CDR3 sequence (DNA): TGCGCCAGCAGCTTGGGACAGGGGGCGTTCGGCTACACCTTC. The chain links TRBV5-1 to TRBJ1-2, with 10 positions matching TRBD1. V shed 0 bases and J 8 bases; nucleotides not matched to a gene: 4. CDR3 length: 14 residues. The germline gives CDR1 SGHRS, CDR2 YFSETQ.

This rearrangement joins TRBV11-3 to TRBJ2-2, with no clear D. With 5 bases removed from V and 0 bases from J, the gap between germline ends came to 7 bases. Looked up from germline, CDR1 is SGHNT and CDR2 is YENEEA. There are 14 residues in the CDR3. The CDR3 DNA sequence: TGTGCCAGCAGCCGCAACACGAACACCGGGGAGCTGTTTTTT. Residues: CASSRNTNTGELFF.

V is TRBV5-1 and J is TRBJ1-1, with a tentative D call TRBD1 (6 bases). V was clipped by 2 bases and J by 7 bases, with 15 bases between them. CDR1 is SGHRS, CDR2 YFSETQ, per germline. The CDR3 is made up of 14 amino acids. The DNA for the CDR3 is TGCGCCAGCAGCTTCGATAGAGGGGGGGGTGAAGCTTTCTTT. The encoded protein is CASSFDRGGGEAFF. The full variable domain, completed using reference TRBV5-1 and TRBJ1-1, is KAGVTQTPRYLIKTRGQQVTLSCSPISGHRSVSWYQQTPGQGLQFLFEYFSETQRNKGNFPGRFSGRQFSNSRSEMNVSTLELGDSALYLCASSFDRGGGEAFFGQGTRLTVV.

The rearrangement joins TRBV29-1 to TRBJ2-5; D not resolved. The ends were cut back, 3 bases at V and 5 bases at J, with 13 bases in the middle. This CDR3 has 13 residues. Germline CDR1 SQVTM, CDR2 ANQGSEA. CDR3 sequence (DNA): TGCAGCGTTGAGGTTCTACCCTCGGAGACCCAGTACTTC. Translation gives CSVEVLPSETQYF.

The gene calls are TRBV6-5 and TRBJ1-2; D is uncertain. Trimming left V 5 bases short and J 0 bases short, with 13 bases between. Germline V gene data show CDR1 as MNHEY and CDR2 as SVGAGI. This CDR3 is 15 amino acids long. The CDR3 bases are TGTGCCAGCAGTGCCGTGGAGTTCCCTAACTATGGCTACACCTTC. Translated: CASSAVEFPNYGYTF.

The chain is built from TRBV6-1 and TRBJ2-1, with D perhaps matching TRBD1 (6 bases). From germline, CDR1 is MNHNS and CDR2 SASEGT. Deletions cut 5 bases from V and 10 bases from J, with 15 bases between. The CDR3 runs 13 residues. CDR3 residues: CASSLQGAGEQFF. The DNA of the CDR3 is TGTGCCAGCAGTTTACAGGGAGCAGGGGAGCAGTTCTTC.

This sequence joins TRBV27 and TRBJ2-2; 12 bases are shared with TRBD1. Germline CDR1 is MNHEY and CDR2 is SMNVEV (reference sequence). The length of the CDR3 is 15 residues. The V and J ends lost 5 bases and 7 bases, in that order; junction bases with no gene match: 5. CDR3 protein: CASSPGTGGSGELFF. CDR3 nucleotide sequence: TGTGCCAGCAGTCCAGGGACAGGGGGCAGCGGGGAGCTGTTTTTT.

The rearrangement uses TRBV11-1 and TRBJ2-3; 10 positions match TRBD2. The germline V gene has CDR1 SGHAT and CDR2 FQDESV (reference sequence). This CDR3 comprises 17 residues. V was clipped by 4 bases and J by 0 bases; unmatched bases: 7. In nucleotides, the CDR3 is TGTGCCAGCAGCTCCCGGAGAGCGGGGGGGAGCACAGATACGCAGTATTTT. It is translated as CASSSRRAGGSTDTQYF. Complete variable domain (other parts from reference TRBV11-1 and TRBJ2-3): EAEVAQSPRYKITEKSQAVAFWCDPISGHATLYWYRQILGQGPELLVQFQDESVVDDSQLPKDRFSAERLKGVDSTLKIQPAELGDSAMYLCASSSRRAGGSTDTQYFGPGTRLTVL.

The J gene is TRBJ2-2, the V gene TRBV5-1; tentatively, D is TRBD1 (5 bases). The germline CDR1 and CDR2 sequences are SGHRS and YFSETQ. V was cut by 0 bases and J by 5 bases, with 14 bases left in between. The CDR3 contains 16 residues. The CDR3 protein is CASSLGMTEKTGELFF. The CDR3 DNA is TGCGCCAGCAGCTTGGGGATGACAGAGAAGACCGGGGAGCTGTTTTTT.

This clone was observed once. The chain links TRBV2 to TRBJ2-7, with 7 bases aligning to TRBD1. Germline CDR1 and CDR2: SNHLY and FYNNEI. V lost 5 bases to trimming and J lost 5 bases; unmatched junction nucleotides: 9. This CDR3 has 14 residues. The CDR3 loop is CASSPGGFGDEQYF. The CDR3, as DNA: TGTGCCAGCAGTCCAGGGGGTTTTGGCGACGAGCAGTACTTC. The whole variable domain, remainder taken from reference TRBV2 and TRBJ2-7, is EPEVTQTPSHQVTQMGQEVILRCVPISNHLYFYWYRQILGQKVEFLVSFYNNEISEKSEIFDDQFSVERPDGSNFTLKIRSTKLEDSAMYFCASSPGGFGDEQYFGPGTRLTVT.

DNA of the CDR3: TGTGCCAGCTCACCCGACAGGCTTAACTATGGCTACACCTTC. This codes for CASSPDRLNYGYTF. This chain uses TRBV18 with TRBJ1-2; TRBD1 is a possible D gene (6 bases). CDR1 and CDR2 from the germline V gene are KGHSH and LQKENI. The CDR3 is 14 residues long. The V end lost 3 bases, the J end lost 1 base, and 9 bases lay between the germline ends. Based on the CDR3 plus reference TRBV18 and TRBJ1-2, the full variable domain is NAGVMQNPRHLVRRRGQEARLRCSPMKGHSHVYWYRQLPEEGLKFMVYLQKENIIDESGMPKERFSAEFPKEGPSILRIQQVVRGDSAAYFCASSPDRLNYGYTFGSGTRLTVV.

V and J are TRBV28 and TRBJ2-3, with a weak D call TRBD2 (6 bases). Germline CDR1 reads MDHEN; CDR2 reads SYDVKM. V was cut by 5 bases and J by 0 bases, with 9 bases left in between. This CDR3 has 14 residues. The CDR3 sequence is CASSEEGSTDTQYF. DNA of the CDR3: TGTGCCAGCAGTGAGGAGGGTAGCACAGATACGCAGTATTTT.

In the case of this clone: At one boundary the junction diverges from the germline segment, which might be a read error. The chain is built from TRBV28 and TRBJ1-6; 7 bases are shared with TRBD1. CDR3 length equals 14 residues. Germline V lookup: CDR1 MDHEN, CDR2 SYDVKM. In DNA form, the CDR3 reads TGTGCCAGCAGCTCAAGAGCGACAGGGTCACTCGTTCCCTTT. Its translation is CASSSRATGSLVPF.

Of note for this clone: In the same sample, other DNA sequences code for this CDR3. The chain has TRBV6-1 and TRBJ1-5, with a tentative D call TRBD1 (6 bases). CDR1 is MNHNS and CDR2 is SASEGT in the germline V gene. V lost 3 bases to trimming and J lost 2 bases, with 8 bases between them. This CDR3 comprises 14 residues. CDR3 sequence reads: CASSEAGGNQPQHF. The CDR3 DNA reads TGTGCCAGCAGTGAGGCAGGGGGCAATCAGCCCCAGCATTTT.

The chain uses TRBV29-1 and TRBJ2-7, with a possible D match to TRBD2 (6 bases). This CDR3 is 14 amino acids long. The germline V gene has CDR1 SQVTM and CDR2 ANQGSEA. The V end was cut by 6 bases, the J end by 1 base, with 16 bases between. The CDR3 here is CSVPRGTGSYEQYF. The CDR3 region has the DNA TGCAGCGTCCCTCGGGGGACTGGTTCCTACGAGCAGTACTTC.

V is TRBV7-9 and J is TRBJ1-4; D is unresolved. Trimming removed 3 bases at V and 0 bases at J, with 8 bases between. This CDR3 has 15 amino acids. The germline V gene has CDR1 SEHNR and CDR2 FQNEAQ (reference sequence). CDR3 region: CASSFWEATNEKLFF. The DNA for the CDR3 is TGTGCCAGCAGCTTTTGGGAGGCAACTAATGAAAAACTGTTTTTT. Variable domain in full (rest from reference TRBV7-9 and TRBJ1-4): DTGVSQNPRHKITKRGQNVTFRCDPISEHNRLYWYRQTLGQGPEFLTYFQNEAQLEKSRLLSDRFSAERPKGSFSTLEIQRTEQGDSAMYLCASSFWEATNEKLFFGSGTQLSVL.

The chain links TRBV6-1 to TRBJ2-7, with 10 bases matching TRBD2. Germline CDR1 is MNHNS and CDR2 is SASEGT. The ends lost 7 bases at V and 5 bases at J; junction bases unmatched: 5. The CDR3 runs 13 residues. DNA of the CDR3: TGTGCCAGCAAGAGGACTAGCGGCCACGAGCAGTACTTC. Translated, it gives CASKRTSGHEQYF.

The gene calls are TRBV28 and TRBJ1-2, with 7 bases identical to TRBD1. The CDR3 totals 17 residues. CDR1 is MDHEN, CDR2 SYDVKM, per germline. J lost 3 bases, V lost 4 bases, and 14 bases had no gene match. CDR3 region: CASSSWASGQRYYGYTF. For the CDR3, the DNA is TGTGCCAGCAGTTCATGGGCCTCGGGACAGAGATACTATGGCTACACCTTC.

This rearrangement joins TRBV30 to TRBJ2-2; 14 nucleotides align to TRBD2. CDR3 size: 18 residues. Unmatched junction bases numbered 10, after V lost 1 base and J lost 6 bases. Germline V gene data show CDR1 as GTSNPN and CDR2 as SVGIG (reference sequence). The CDR3 sequence is CAWSDGTSGRLGSGELFF. The CDR3 DNA reads TGTGCCTGGAGTGACGGGACTAGCGGGAGACTGGGGTCCGGGGAGCTGTTTTTT.